The next 23 T cell receptor beta chains were all read from a single sample in a study of graft-versus-host responses after intestinal transplantation. Measured with immunoSEQ multiplex PCR; TCRdb has only the in-frame clones, and not every one. The table shows 57,000 or so clones, with under 95% occurring only once. Sample: PBMCs, taken around 120 days after intestinal transplantation. The receptors shown here come from a human patient who received an intestinal transplant, so some T cells may come from the graft donor.

This clone was detected only once. The V call is TRBV10-3, the J call TRBJ2-1; 8 positions agree with TRBD2. The trim removed 5 bases at V and 1 base at J, leaving 10 bases unmatched. Germline lookup yields CDR1 ENHRY and CDR2 SYGVKD. This CDR3 has 17 residues. CDR3 residues: CAISRAERGNSYNEQFF. Here the CDR3 DNA reads TGTGCCATCAGTCGGGCCGAGCGGGGGAATTCCTACAATGAGCAGTTCTTC.

In the case of this clone: This sample also contains other DNA sequences that code for the same CDR3. V usage is TRBV13 and J usage is TRBJ2-1; D is unresolved. The CDR3 consists of 13 residues. The germline V and J ends were trimmed by 3 bases and 6 bases, with 9 bases remaining between them. Germline CDR1 PRHDT, CDR2 FYEKMQ (reference sequence). The CDR3 spells CASSFHTLNEQFF. Here the CDR3 DNA reads TGTGCCAGCAGCTTCCATACCCTCAATGAGCAGTTCTTC.

The CDR3 DNA reads as TGTGCCAGCAGGGCGGTGGGAGAGGAGGAGACCCAGTACTTC. Its translation is CASRAVGEEETQYF. The V and J genes are TRBV5-6 and TRBJ2-5; D might be TRBD2 (5 bases). The germline V gene has CDR1 SGHDT and CDR2 YYEEEE. The CDR3 runs 14 residues. V lost 5 bases to trimming and J lost 5 bases, with 16 bases between them.

This clone was detected once. The rearrangement uses TRBV28 and TRBJ1-1, with D possibly TRBD1 on 5 matching bases. With 4 bases removed from V and 0 bases from J, the gap between germline ends came to 12 bases. The CDR3 runs to 15 residues. Germline CDR1 and CDR2: MDHEN and SYDVKM. CDR3 amino acids: CASSSFRQLNTEAFF. DNA of the CDR3: TGTGCCAGCAGTTCTTTCCGACAGTTGAACACTGAAGCTTTCTTT.

The chain has TRBV28 and TRBJ1-5, with D possibly being TRBD1 (5 bases). The CDR3 covers 14 residues. The germline V gene encodes CDR1 MDHEN and CDR2 SYDVKM. V was pared by 8 bases and J by 4 bases, with 15 bases between. The CDR3 region has the DNA TGTGCCAGCGACCAGACAGTCAGGAATCAGCCCCAGCATTTT. Its protein product is CASDQTVRNQPQHF.

This sequence joins TRBV9 and TRBJ2-3, with TRBD1 matching over 8 bases. The germline V gene encodes CDR1 SGDLS and CDR2 YYNGEE. Unmatched junction bases numbered 10, after V lost 4 bases and J lost 6 bases. CDR3 size: 15 residues. CDR3 DNA: TGTGCCAGCAGCCAGGGACAGGTGGTTTATGATACGCAGTATTTT. This encodes CASSQGQVVYDTQYF.

This chain links TRBV27 with TRBJ2-1, with D possibly matching TRBD1 (5 bases). Looked up from germline, CDR1 is MNHEY and CDR2 is SMNVEV (reference sequence). Trimming removed 2 bases from V and 0 bases from J, with 8 bases in between. There are 15 residues in the CDR3. This CDR3 is CASSLHRYSYNEQFF. The CDR3 DNA reads as TGTGCCAGCAGTTTACACAGGTACTCCTACAATGAGCAGTTCTTC.

CDR3 sequence reads: CASSLENLSYEQYF. The CDR3 region has the DNA TGTGCCAGCAGCTTAGAAAACCTATCCTACGAGCAGTACTTC. The genes are TRBV11-2 and TRBJ2-7; D not resolved. The length of the CDR3 is 14 residues. Germline V gene sequence: CDR1 SGHAT, CDR2 FQNNGV. V lost 0 bases to trimming and J lost 1 base, with 7 bases between them. Full variable domain (remainder filled in from reference TRBV11-2 and TRBJ2-7): EAGVAQSPRYKIIEKRQSVAFWCNPISGHATLYWYQQILGQGPKLLIQFQNNGVVDDSQLPKDRFSAERLKGVDSTLKIQPAKLEDSAVYLCASSLENLSYEQYFGPGTRLTVT.

The J gene is TRBJ2-2, the V gene TRBV28, with D unclear. CDR3 length: 11 residues. The V end was cut by 6 bases, the J end by 6 bases, with 5 bases between. CDR1 and CDR2 from the germline V gene are MDHEN and SYDVKM. The DNA for the CDR3 is TGTGCCAGCAGCCTGCCCGGGGAGCTGTTTTTT. It yields the protein CASSLPGELFF. Looking up the rest from reference TRBV28 and TRBJ2-2 gives the full variable domain: DVKVTQSSRYLVKRTGEKVFLECVQDMDHENMFWYRQDPGLGLRLIYFSYDVKMKEKGDIPEGYSVSREKKERFSLILESASTNQTSMYLCASSLPGELFFGEGSRLTVL.

V gene TRBV29-1 combines with J gene TRBJ2-7, with no clear D. CDR3 length: 13 residues. CDR1 SQVTM and CDR2 ANQGSEA come from the germline V gene. Deletions cut 2 bases from V and 2 bases from J, with 10 bases between. CDR3 protein: CSVEFLGTYEQYF. As DNA, the CDR3 is TGCAGCGTTGAATTCCTAGGTACCTACGAGCAGTACTTC.

V usage is TRBV13 and J usage is TRBJ1-2; 7 nucleotides align to TRBD1. With 3 bases clipped from V and 4 bases from J, the junction kept 2 bases outside the gene matches. This CDR3 spans 13 amino acids. Germline V gene sequence: CDR1 PRHDT, CDR2 FYEKMQ (reference sequence). CDR3 sequence: CASSFGTVYGYTF. The CDR3 nucleotides read TGTGCCAGCAGCTTCGGGACAGTCTATGGCTACACCTTC.

This rearrangement joins TRBV6-6 to TRBJ1-6; 9 nucleotides align to TRBD1. The CDR3 has 15 amino acids. The germline CDR1 and CDR2 sequences are MNHNY and SVGAGI (reference sequence). The V and J ends lost 2 bases and 7 bases, in that order; junction bases with no gene match: 3. The CDR3 loop is CASSYPGQGNSPLHF. The CDR3 region has the DNA TGTGCCAGCAGTTACCCCGGACAGGGGAATTCACCCCTCCACTTT.

The chain combines TRBV28 with TRBJ1-1; D may be TRBD1 (6 bases). The CDR3 is 14 residues long. Trimming pared 6 bases from V and 1 base from J, leaving 12 bases between. Germline CDR1 and CDR2: MDHEN and SYDVKM. The CDR3 loop is CASSPGVPNTEAFF. The CDR3 nucleotides read TGTGCCAGCAGCCCAGGGGTCCCGAACACTGAAGCTTTCTTT.

The V call is TRBV11-3, the J call TRBJ2-5, with 10 bases that match TRBD1. V lost 5 bases, J lost 4 bases, and 7 bases stayed unmatched. The CDR3 has 15 amino acids. Looked up from germline, CDR1 is SGHNT and CDR2 is YENEEA. The CDR3 region is CASSPGTGERETQYF. The CDR3 bases are TGTGCCAGCAGCCCAGGGACAGGGGAGCGAGAGACCCAGTACTTC.

The CDR3 nucleotides are TGTGCCACCCGGGCCCTCGGAAACACCATATATTTT. Amino acids: CATRALGNTIYF. The chain is built from TRBV6-5 and TRBJ1-3; D uncertain. The CDR3 spans 12 residues. The V gene lost 10 bases and the J gene lost 4 bases, with 11 bases spanning the gap. Germline CDR1 and CDR2: MNHEY and SVGAGI.

This clone was found once. The gene calls are TRBV6-1 and TRBJ1-5; no firm D call. The length of the CDR3 is 13 residues. V lost 6 bases and J 6 bases, leaving 12 bases between the germline ends. Germline V gene data show CDR1 as MNHNS and CDR2 as SASEGT. The CDR3 nucleotides read TGTGCCAGCAGCTCAAGGGAGGGTCAGCCCCAGCATTTT. Translation: CASSSREGQPQHF.

The J gene is TRBJ2-1, the V gene TRBV6-1; 7 bases align to TRBD1. This CDR3 is built from 16 residues. The junction had 4 bases not matched to a gene; V was cut back by 2 bases and J by 0 bases. Looked up from germline, CDR1 is MNHNS and CDR2 is SASEGT. CDR3 loop: CASSELTGSSYNEQFF. The CDR3 DNA follows: TGTGCCAGCAGTGAACTGACAGGGAGCTCCTACAATGAGCAGTTCTTC.

The J gene is TRBJ2-1, the V gene TRBV28, with D maybe TRBD2 (6 bases). V was cut by 5 bases and J by 8 bases, with 25 bases left in between. This CDR3 region has 17 residues. Germline V gives CDR1 MDHEN, CDR2 SYDVKM. The chain's CDR3 is CASSLGAGTHLGDEQFF. CDR3 sequence (DNA): TGTGCCAGCAGTCTTGGGGCCGGGACTCATCTTGGGGATGAGCAGTTCTTC. Looking up the rest from reference TRBV28 and TRBJ2-1 gives the full variable domain: DVKVTQSSRYLVKRTGEKVFLECVQDMDHENMFWYRQDPGLGLRLIYFSYDVKMKEKGDIPEGYSVSREKKERFSLILESASTNQTSMYLCASSLGAGTHLGDEQFFGPGTRLTVL.

The chain couples TRBV10-1 to TRBJ1-5; D is undetermined. Germline values: CDR1 WNHNN, CDR2 SYGVQD (reference sequence). This CDR3 is built from 15 residues. The V end was cut by 10 bases, the J end by 1 base, with 17 bases between. CDR3 DNA: TGCGCCACCCTGATTTACGGGAGAAGCAATCAGCCCCAGCATTTT. This encodes CATLIYGRSNQPQHF.

The chain uses TRBV5-4 and TRBJ2-1, with TRBD1 matching over 10 bases. Germline CDR1 reads SGHNT; CDR2 reads YYREEE (reference sequence). J gave up 4 bases and V 1 base, and 14 bases lay outside the gene matches. The CDR3 length is 19 residues. CDR3 region: CASSLSAGRGTGAYNEQFF. In nucleotides, the CDR3 is TGTGCCAGCAGCTTGTCGGCGGGACGTGGGACAGGGGCTTACAATGAGCAGTTCTTC. Full variable domain (remainder filled in from reference TRBV5-4 and TRBJ2-1): ETGVTQSPTHLIKTRGQQVTLRCSSQSGHNTVSWYQQALGQGPQFIFQYYREEENGRGNFPPRFSGLQFPNYSSELNVNALELDDSALYLCASSLSAGRGTGAYNEQFFGPGTRLTVL.

Of note for this clone: Other DNA sequences in the same sample also yield this CDR3. The V gene is TRBV7-8, the J gene TRBJ2-7, with TRBD1 matching 7 bases. Germline loops: CDR1 SGHVS, CDR2 FQNEAQ. The J segment lost 6 bases and the V segment lost 5 bases, leaving 10 bases of the junction unmatched. The CDR3 extends over 14 amino acids. CDR3: CASSIDETGFEQYF. The CDR3, as DNA: TGTGCCAGCAGCATCGACGAGACAGGGTTCGAGCAGTACTTC.

V is TRBV27 and J is TRBJ1-3, with D possibly matching TRBD1 (5 bases). There are 14 residues in the CDR3. V was shortened by 6 bases and J by 2 bases, with 11 bases between the two germline ends. Germline V gene data show CDR1 as MNHEY and CDR2 as SMNVEV (reference sequence). The CDR3 region has the DNA TGTGCCAGCAGCGGGGGGAACCCTGGAAACACCATATATTTT. Translated, it gives CASSGGNPGNTIYF.

This clone has a single count. J is TRBJ2-3 and V is TRBV19; 8 bases align to TRBD2. CDR1 is LNHDA and CDR2 is SQIVND in the germline V gene (reference sequence). This CDR3 has 18 amino acids. J gave up 3 bases and V 0 bases, and 11 bases lay outside the gene matches. CDR3 sequence: CASSIDREGTRPTDTQYF. CDR3 DNA sequence: TGTGCCAGTAGTATAGATCGAGAGGGGACTAGACCGACAGATACGCAGTATTTT.